Listed below are T cell receptor beta chains from one sample, sequenced in a study of T-cell memory formation after mild COVID-19. Using its own MiXCR run on the 5' RACE reads, TCRdb lists one record per CDR3 protein. The repertoire holds about 270,000 distinct CDR3 sequences, with around 15% as singletons. Sequencing was carried out using PBMCs or a T cell subset sorted from them (not recorded which). Every receptor here comes from a man between 18 and 35 years old who had mild COVID-19 (a few samples of this study predate the infection). Cell type and time point are not known. The conserved cysteine and the conserved F or W are not part of the CDR3 here.

V gene: TRBV9; J gene: TRBJ2-7; CDR3 protein: ARQGPSYEQY
V gene: TRBV5-1; J gene: TRBJ1-2; CDR3 protein: ASSLMGQGAGVYT
V gene: TRBV12-3/TRBV12-4; J gene: TRBJ1-1; CDR3 protein: ASSRRTGGNTEAF
V gene: TRBV7-6; J gene: TRBJ2-3; CDR3 protein: ASSSLEDRGTDTQY
V gene: TRBV3-1; J gene: TRBJ1-3; CDR3 protein: ASTSRPALGGNTIY
V gene: TRBV5-6; J gene: TRBJ2-1; CDR3 protein: ASSLVRGNSYEQF
V gene: TRBV12-5; J gene: TRBJ1-5; CDR3 protein: ASAPGVISNQPQH
V gene: TRBV5-1; J gene: TRBJ2-5; CDR3 protein: ASNAGNQETQY
V gene: TRBV4-1; J gene: TRBJ2-3; CDR3 protein: ASSPTRGAGPTDTQY
V gene: TRBV7-9; J gene: TRBJ1-5; CDR3 protein: ASSSLGGQGSKQPQH
V gene: TRBV9; J gene: TRBJ2-1; CDR3 protein: ASSYSGNEQF